One sample yielded the 11 T cell receptor beta chains listed below, sequenced in a study of T cells after yellow fever vaccination. A single record per CDR3 protein comes from TCRdb applying MiXCR to the 5' RACE reads. The sample consists of roughly 500,000 distinct CDR3 sequences, about 19% of them appearing once. Sequencing used PBMCs, obtained 15 days after the yellow fever booster vaccination. All receptors derive from a man aged 25 to 40 who received the YFV17D yellow fever vaccine.

The chain combines TRBV27 with TRBJ2-3; 7 nucleotides match TRBD2. There are 15 residues in the CDR3. Trimming removed 3 bases from V and 5 bases from J; junction bases left unmatched: 8. Germline lookup yields CDR1 MNHEY and CDR2 SMNVEV (reference sequence). In nucleotides, the CDR3 is TGTGCCAGCAGTTTTGGTGGGAGGGCCAGAGATACGCAGTATTTT. Translation gives CASSFGGRARDTQYF.

The CDR3 DNA follows: TGTGCCAGCAGTTTCTGGATCACAGATACGCAGTATTTT. Residues: CASSFWITDTQYF. This chain joins TRBV27 and TRBJ2-3; D is unresolved. This CDR3 region has 13 residues. Germline CDR1 is MNHEY and CDR2 is SMNVEV (reference sequence). Trimming stripped 3 bases from V and 2 bases from J, with 6 bases between.

The rearrangement links TRBV28 to TRBJ2-7, with 7 positions matching TRBD2. The J segment lost 3 bases and the V segment lost 8 bases, leaving 7 bases of the junction unmatched. The CDR3 consists of 13 residues. Germline V gene sequence: CDR1 MDHEN, CDR2 SYDVKM. CDR3 protein: CASSGLTYYEQYF. CDR3 nucleotides: TGTGCCAGCTCGGGACTAACATACTACGAGCAGTACTTC.

Comment on this clonotype: A junction boundary mismatches the germline segment, possibly from a read error. The V and J genes are TRBV3-1 and TRBJ2-5; TRBD2 aligns across 8 bases. Germline V gene data show CDR1 as LGHDT and CDR2 as YNNKEL (reference sequence). This CDR3 is built from 17 residues. CDR3 in amino acids: CACSQGFGGRLQETQYF. CDR3 nucleotide sequence: TGTGCCTGCAGCCAAGGTTTTGGCGGGAGGCTCCAAGAGACCCAGTACTTC.

V usage is TRBV18 and J usage is TRBJ2-1, with 8 bases identical to TRBD1. J lost 5 bases, V lost 0 bases, and 6 bases had no gene match. Germline CDR1 and CDR2: KGHSH and LQKENI. The CDR3 runs to 16 residues. The CDR3 DNA sequence: TGTGCCAGCTCACCACCATCCAGGGGGCCCAACAATGAGCAGTTCTTC. Translated: CASSPPSRGPNNEQFF.

The chain recombines TRBV14 with TRBJ2-1, with D tentatively TRBD1 (6 bases). V was cut by 2 bases and J by 2 bases, with 10 bases left in between. The CDR3 is 15 amino acids. From germline, CDR1 is SGHDN and CDR2 FVKESK. The CDR3 nucleotides read TGTGCCAGCAGCCAACGCTGGACAGCCTACAATGAGCAGTTCTTC. It yields the protein CASSQRWTAYNEQFF.

The chain carries TRBV9 and TRBJ1-4; D is unclear. Per germline, CDR1 SGDLS and CDR2 YYNGEE. Trimming cost V 2 bases and J 0 bases, with 8 bases left between them. The CDR3 is made up of 15 amino acids. The CDR3 DNA follows: TGTGCCAGCAGCGTGGAGGGAACAACTAATGAAAAACTGTTTTTT. It encodes CASSVEGTTNEKLFF.

This clonotype appeared a few times. V is TRBV24-1 and J is TRBJ2-1, with D possibly matching TRBD2 (5 bases). Trimming pared 4 bases from V and 6 bases from J, leaving 18 bases between. Germline CDR1 KGHDR, CDR2 SFDVKD. The CDR3 runs to 16 residues. This CDR3 reads CATSEATGKVGNEQFF. DNA of the CDR3: TGTGCCACCAGTGAGGCAACCGGGAAGGTTGGCAATGAGCAGTTCTTC.

The chain couples TRBV5-1 to TRBJ2-7; TRBD2 agrees at 9 bases. V trimming: 4 bases; J trimming: 0 bases; junction bases outside the gene matches: 17. CDR1 is SGHRS, CDR2 YFSETQ, per germline. CDR3 length: 19 residues. In DNA, the CDR3 is TGCGCCAGCAGCGGCCGACTTGAGGCTAGCGGGATACCCTCCTACGAGCAGTACTTC. As protein: CASSGRLEASGIPSYEQYF.

The chain employs TRBV7-2 and TRBJ2-5; D uncertain. Germline values: CDR1 SGHTA, CDR2 FQGNSA. The V end lost 6 bases, the J end lost 5 bases, and 13 bases lay between the germline ends. The CDR3 consists of 13 residues. The CDR3 nucleotides read TGTGCCAGCAGTCGCTCCCTCTCGGAGACCCAGTACTTC. This encodes CASSRSLSETQYF.

The rearrangement joins TRBV5-1 to TRBJ2-7; D is perhaps TRBD1 or TRBD2 (5 bases each). V lost 4 bases and J lost 6, with 17 bases in between. CDR3 size: 14 residues. The V gene's germline CDR1 is SGHRS and CDR2 YFSETQ. CDR3 in DNA: TGCGCCAGCAGCCGGGACCCTGCGGAGATCGAGCAGTACTTC. Its translation: CASSRDPAEIEQYF.